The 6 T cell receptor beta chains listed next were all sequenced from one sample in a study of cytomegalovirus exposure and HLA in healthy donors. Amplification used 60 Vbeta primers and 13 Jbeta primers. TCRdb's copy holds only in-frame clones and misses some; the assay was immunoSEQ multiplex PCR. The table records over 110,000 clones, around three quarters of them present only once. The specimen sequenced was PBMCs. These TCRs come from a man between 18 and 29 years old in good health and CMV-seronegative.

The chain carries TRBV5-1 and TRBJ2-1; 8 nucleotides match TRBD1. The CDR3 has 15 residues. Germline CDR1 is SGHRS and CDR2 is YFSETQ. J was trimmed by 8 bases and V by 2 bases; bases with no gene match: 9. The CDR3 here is CASSFRPTQGDEQFF. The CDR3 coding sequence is TGCGCCAGCAGCTTTAGACCGACACAGGGGGATGAGCAGTTCTTC.

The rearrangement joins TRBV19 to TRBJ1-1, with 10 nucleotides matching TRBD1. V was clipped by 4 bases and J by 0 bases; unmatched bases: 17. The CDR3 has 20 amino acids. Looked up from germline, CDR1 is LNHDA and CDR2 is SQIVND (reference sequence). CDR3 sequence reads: CASSNPGQGSRAGMNTEAFF. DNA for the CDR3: TGTGCCAGTAGTAATCCGGGACAGGGGAGCCGGGCCGGGATGAACACTGAAGCTTTCTTT.

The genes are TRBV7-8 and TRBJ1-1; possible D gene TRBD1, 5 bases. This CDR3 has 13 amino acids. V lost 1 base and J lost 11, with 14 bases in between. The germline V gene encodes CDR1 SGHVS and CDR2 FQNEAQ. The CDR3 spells CASSLDQGRRAFF. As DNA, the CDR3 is TGTGCCAGCAGCTTAGACCAGGGAAGACGGGCTTTCTTT. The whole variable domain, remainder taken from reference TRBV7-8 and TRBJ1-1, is GAGVSQSPRYKVAKRGQDVALRCDPISGHVSLFWYQQALGQGPEFLTYFQNEAQLDKSGLPSDRFFAERPEGSVSTLKIQRTQQEDSAVYLCASSLDQGRRAFFGQGTRLTVV.

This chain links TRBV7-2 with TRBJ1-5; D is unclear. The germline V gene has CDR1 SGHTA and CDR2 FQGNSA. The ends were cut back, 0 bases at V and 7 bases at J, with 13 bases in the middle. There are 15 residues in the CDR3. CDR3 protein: CASSLAQTARQPQHF. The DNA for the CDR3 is TGTGCCAGCAGCTTAGCCCAGACTGCAAGGCAGCCCCAGCATTTT.

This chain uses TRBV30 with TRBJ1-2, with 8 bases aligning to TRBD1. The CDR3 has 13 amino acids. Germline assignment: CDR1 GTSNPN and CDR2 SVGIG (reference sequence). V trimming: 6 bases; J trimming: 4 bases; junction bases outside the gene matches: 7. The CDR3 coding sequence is TGTGCCTGCATCAGAGGACAGGGCTATGGCTACACCTTC. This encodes CACIRGQGYGYTF.

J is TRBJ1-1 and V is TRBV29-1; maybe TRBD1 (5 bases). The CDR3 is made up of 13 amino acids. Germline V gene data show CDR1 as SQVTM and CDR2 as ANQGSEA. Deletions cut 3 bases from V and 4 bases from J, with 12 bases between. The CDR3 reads CSVDGGSSTEAFF. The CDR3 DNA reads TGCAGCGTTGATGGGGGGTCGTCCACTGAAGCTTTCTTT.